The clone carrying this T cell receptor beta chain was seen many times. The entry originates in a study of blood T cells in healthy people across ages. Trimming shortened V by 8 bases and J by 3 bases, and 5 bases separated the two germline ends. In germline, CDR1 is SNHLY, CDR2 FYNNEI. CDR3 length: 10 residues. It was with a sample-barcoded 5' primer and a J-beta primer mix that a second PCR of about 6 to 12 cycles was run. TCRdb called the 5' RACE reads again in MiXCR, with one record for every CDR3 protein. The data contain some 1.7 million distinct CDR3 sequences, 28% of them singletons. The clonotype comes from a woman under 40 in good health. The sequencing sample was made of blood. V and J are TRBV2 and TRBJ2-7; D gene uncertain. This CDR3 is CASELYEQYF. The CDR3 DNA is TGTGCCAGCGAGCTCTACGAGCAGTACTTC.